This T cell receptor beta chain was profiled in a study of beta chain features in type 1 diabetes. Details on this clone: Antigen unknown.

Expressed TCRB transcripts were sequenced because the entire RNA isolate underwent reverse transcription. Sequenced by immunoSEQ multiplex PCR; TCRdb stores in-frame clones only, minus some. The sample holds fewer than 250,000 clones, more than 9% seen once. Study results and limitations: Among type 1 diabetes patients, VDJ junctions had fewer insertions and more deletions.

The specimen sequenced was naive CD4+ T cells from blood. The sequence derives from a woman between 18 and 30 years old in good health.

The CDR3 spells CASSHSTGKWYEQYF. DNA for the CDR3: TGTGCCTCTTCCCATTCGACGGGGAAGTGGTACGAGCAGTACTTC. The chain links TRBV30 to TRBJ2-7; D perhaps matches TRBD2 (5 bases). This CDR3 is 15 amino acids long. V shed 7 bases and J shed 4 bases, with 23 bases lying between them. Germline values: CDR1 GTSNPN, CDR2 SVGIG (reference sequence).